This T cell receptor (beta chain) was retrieved from a study of kidney transplant recipient with SARS-CoV-2 infection. TCRdb re-called the reads through MiXCR, storing one row per CDR3 protein. In the table there are 200,000 to 250,000 distinct CDR3 sequences, more than 25% of which are singletons. This clonotype came up many times. This CDR3 spans 14 amino acids. From germline, CDR1 is WNHNN and CDR2 SYGVQD (reference sequence). The V and J ends lost 0 bases and 2 bases respectively, with 6 bases between them. Sequencing was performed on a blood sample, taken at baseline and between days 110 and 120 from a kidney transplant recipient. The receptor's source is a male patient between 25 and 39 years old who had COVID-19 and was a kidney transplant recipient. Some T cells may be supplied by the graft donor. The chain is built from TRBV10-1 and TRBJ2-3, with D uncertain. The DNA of the CDR3 is TGCGCCAGCAGTGAGTCGATTGACACAGATACGCAGTATTTT. Translating it yields CASSESIDTDTQYF.